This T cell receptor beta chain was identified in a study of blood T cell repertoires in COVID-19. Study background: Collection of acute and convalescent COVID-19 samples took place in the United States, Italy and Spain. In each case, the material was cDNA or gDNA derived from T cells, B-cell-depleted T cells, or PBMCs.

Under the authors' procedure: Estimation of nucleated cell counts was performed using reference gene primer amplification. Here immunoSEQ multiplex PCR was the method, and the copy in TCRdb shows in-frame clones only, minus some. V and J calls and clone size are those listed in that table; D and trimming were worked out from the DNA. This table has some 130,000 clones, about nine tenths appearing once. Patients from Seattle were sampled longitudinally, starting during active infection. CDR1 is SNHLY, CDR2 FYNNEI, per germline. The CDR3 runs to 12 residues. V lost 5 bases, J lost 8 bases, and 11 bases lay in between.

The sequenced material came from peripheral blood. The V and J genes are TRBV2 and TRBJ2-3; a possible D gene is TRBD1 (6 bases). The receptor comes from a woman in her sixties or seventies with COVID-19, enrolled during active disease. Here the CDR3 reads CASSRDIATQYF. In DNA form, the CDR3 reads TGTGCCAGCAGTCGGGACATTGCTACGCAGTATTTT. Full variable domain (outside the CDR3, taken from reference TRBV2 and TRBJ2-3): EPEVTQTPSHQVTQMGQEVILRCVPISNHLYFYWYRQILGQKVEFLVSFYNNEISEKSEIFDDQFSVERPDGSNFTLKIRSTKLEDSAMYFCASSRDIATQYFGPGTRLTVL.